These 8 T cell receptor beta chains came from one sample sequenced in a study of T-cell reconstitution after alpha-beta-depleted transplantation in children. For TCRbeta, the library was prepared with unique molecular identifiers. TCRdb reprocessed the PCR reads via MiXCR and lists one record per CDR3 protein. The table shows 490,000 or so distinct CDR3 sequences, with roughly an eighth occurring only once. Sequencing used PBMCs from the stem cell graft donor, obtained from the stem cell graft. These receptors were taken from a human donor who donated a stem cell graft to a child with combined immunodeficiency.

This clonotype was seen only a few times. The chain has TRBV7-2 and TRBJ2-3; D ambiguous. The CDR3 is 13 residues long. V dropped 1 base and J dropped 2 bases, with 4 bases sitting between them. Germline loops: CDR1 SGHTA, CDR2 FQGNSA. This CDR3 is CASSLVTTDTQYF. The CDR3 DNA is TGTGCCAGCAGCTTAGTCACCACAGATACGCAGTATTTT.

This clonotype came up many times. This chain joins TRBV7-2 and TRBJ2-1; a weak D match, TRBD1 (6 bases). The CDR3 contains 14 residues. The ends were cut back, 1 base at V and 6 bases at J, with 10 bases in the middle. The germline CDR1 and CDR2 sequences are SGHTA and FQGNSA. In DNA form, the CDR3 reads TGTGCCAGCAGCTTAGTGTTAGGGGGCAATGAGCAGTTCTTC. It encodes CASSLVLGGNEQFF.

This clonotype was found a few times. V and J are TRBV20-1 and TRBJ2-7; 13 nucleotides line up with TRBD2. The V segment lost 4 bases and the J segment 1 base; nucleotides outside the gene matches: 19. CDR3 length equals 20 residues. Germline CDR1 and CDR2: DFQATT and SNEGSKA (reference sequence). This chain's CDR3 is CSATPEGVGLAGEMSYEQYF. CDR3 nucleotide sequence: TGCAGTGCTACTCCAGAGGGTGTTGGACTAGCGGGAGAGATGTCCTACGAGCAGTACTTC.

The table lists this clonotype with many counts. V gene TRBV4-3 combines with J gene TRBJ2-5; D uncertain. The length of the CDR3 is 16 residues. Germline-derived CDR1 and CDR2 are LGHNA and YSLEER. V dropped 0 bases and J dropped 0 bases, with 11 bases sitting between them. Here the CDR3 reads CASSQDRFIYQETQYF. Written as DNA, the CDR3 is TGCGCCAGCAGCCAAGATCGTTTCATATACCAAGAGACCCAGTACTTC.

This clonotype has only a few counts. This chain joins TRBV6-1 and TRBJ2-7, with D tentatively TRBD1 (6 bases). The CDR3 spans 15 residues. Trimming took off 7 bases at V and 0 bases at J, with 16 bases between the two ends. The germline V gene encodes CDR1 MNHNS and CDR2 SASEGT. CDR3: CASINKRDNSYEQYF. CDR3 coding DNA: TGTGCCAGCATCAACAAAAGGGACAACTCCTACGAGCAGTACTTC.

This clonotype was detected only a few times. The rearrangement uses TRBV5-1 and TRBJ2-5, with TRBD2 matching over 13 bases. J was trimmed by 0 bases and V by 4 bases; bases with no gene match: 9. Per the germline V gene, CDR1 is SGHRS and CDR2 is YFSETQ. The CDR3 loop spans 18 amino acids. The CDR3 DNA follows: TGCGCCAGCAGCCAGGGTGGACTAGCGGGGGCAGACCAAGAGACCCAGTACTTC. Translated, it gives CASSQGGLAGADQETQYF.

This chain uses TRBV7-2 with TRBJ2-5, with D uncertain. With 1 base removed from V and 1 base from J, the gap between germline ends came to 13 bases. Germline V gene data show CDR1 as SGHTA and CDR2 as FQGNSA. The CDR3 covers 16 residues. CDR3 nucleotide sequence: TGTGCCAGCAGCTTAGTTCATCGGCATACCCAAGAGACCCAGTACTTC. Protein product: CASSLVHRHTQETQYF.

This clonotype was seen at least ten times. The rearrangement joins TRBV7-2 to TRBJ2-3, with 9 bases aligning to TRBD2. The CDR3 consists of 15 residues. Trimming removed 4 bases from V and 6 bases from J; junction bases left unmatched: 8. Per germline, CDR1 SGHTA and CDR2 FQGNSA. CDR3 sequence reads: CASSWRRGGVDTQYF. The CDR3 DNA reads TGTGCCAGCAGCTGGCGGCGGGGGGGCGTTGATACGCAGTATTTT.